This TCR beta chain was captured by sequencing in a study of shared clonotypes between healthy human individuals. Using immunoSEQ multiplex PCR, the repertoire was profiled, and TCRdb retains in-frame clones only, with some absent. The sample records millions of clones, around 94% being singletons. Per the germline V gene, CDR1 is SGHDT and CDR2 is YYEEEE. V was shortened by 0 bases and J by 4 bases, with 10 bases between the two germline ends. There are 14 residues in the CDR3. This receptor was obtained from a young man in good health. The chain recombines TRBV5-6 with TRBJ1-2; D is possibly TRBD1 (6 bases). Sequencing was carried out using naive CD4+ T cells sorted from blood. This sample's subset: CD45RA+ positively selected. The CDR3: CASSLEGGGYGYTF. The CDR3 DNA sequence: TGTGCCAGCAGCTTGGAGGGGGGCGGCTATGGCTACACCTTC.